This T cell receptor beta chain was identified during a study of shared clonotypes between healthy human individuals. Points from the study as a whole: Depth was large, yet rarefaction showed that sorted-subset sequencing was incomplete. Some clonotypes were shared by all four sorted-subset donors, while others were not shared. The non-shared ones had lower generation probabilities than the shared ones.

In the original workflow: Filtering differed for immunoSEQ, which gave only junction sequences without quality scores. The protocol was immunoSEQ multiplex PCR, while the TCRdb copy is restricted to in-frame clones and leaves out a portion. That table furnishes V, J and clone size, whereas the DNA furnished D and trimming. The sample carries hundreds of thousands of clones, 96% recorded once. The naive CD8 population came from CD45RO-negative cells selected for CCR7, without terminally differentiated effector memory CD45RA+ cells. Turning to this clone: Its target is not known.

Germline CDR1 is SGHVS and CDR2 is FQNEAQ. CDR3 size: 12 residues. V dropped 5 bases and J dropped 7 bases, with 11 bases sitting between them. This chain joins TRBV7-8 and TRBJ1-1; possible D gene TRBD1, 5 bases. Sequenced: naive CD8+ T cells sorted from blood. The receptor's source is a woman aged 25 to 39 in good health. As DNA, the CDR3 is TGTGCCAGCAGCGGCGGGGGACTTGAAGCTTTCTTT. Translated, it gives CASSGGGLEAFF.